Listed below are T cell receptor beta chains from one sample, sequenced in a study of blood T cell repertoires in COVID-19. TCRdb's table, derived via immunoSEQ multiplex PCR, lists solely in-frame clones and lacks some. This sample carries around 45,000 clones, about two thirds of them seen once, and the ten largest clones take less than 8%. Specimen: peripheral blood. These receptors were obtained from a man older than 75 with acute or convalescent COVID-19. The CDR3 runs from the conserved cysteine through the conserved F or W. Each record gives: CDR3 protein, V gene.

CDR3 protein: CASSFQADTEAFF
V gene: TRBV5-6

CDR3 protein: CASSLPRQGDEQYF
V gene: TRBV5-1

CDR3 protein: CASSLAGQFNTEAFF
V gene: TRBV7-8

CDR3 protein: CASSLLRGLAGVNEQFF
V gene: TRBV7-9

CDR3 protein: CASKRPNTEAFF
V gene: TRBV6-5

CDR3 protein: CAERGGPGELFF
V gene: TRBV30

CDR3 protein: CASSENLAQQETQYF
V gene: TRBV6-1

CDR3 protein: CASSLDRSNEKLFF
V gene: TRBV6-5

CDR3 protein: CASSPRRGGGNEKLFF
V gene: TRBV19

CDR3 protein: CASSLLGANYGYTF
V gene: TRBV5-4

CDR3 protein: CASSEGFRGTGYGYTF
V gene: TRBV6-1

CDR3 protein: CASSSNLNQPQHF
V gene: TRBV10-1

CDR3 protein: CASSYLRDFRLDTQYF
V gene: TRBV6-5

CDR3 protein: CAISSSNGRDQETQYF
V gene: TRBV10-3

CDR3 protein: CASSSRGTSGNGYTF
V gene: TRBV11-3

CDR3 protein: CASSSGTSDTYEQYF
V gene: TRBV10-1

CDR3 protein: CSADSFPKTYEQYF
V gene: TRBV29-1

CDR3 protein: CAINKAGDGYEQYF
V gene: TRBV10-3

CDR3 protein: CASSAGTSGFTGELFF
V gene: TRBV2

CDR3 protein: CASSLDPTDTQYF
V gene: TRBV11-2

CDR3 protein: CASSTLGSSYNSPLHF
V gene: TRBV5-5

CDR3 protein: CASRPGTGGAQPQHF
V gene: TRBV27

CDR3 protein: CASSLPATNEKLFF
V gene: TRBV28